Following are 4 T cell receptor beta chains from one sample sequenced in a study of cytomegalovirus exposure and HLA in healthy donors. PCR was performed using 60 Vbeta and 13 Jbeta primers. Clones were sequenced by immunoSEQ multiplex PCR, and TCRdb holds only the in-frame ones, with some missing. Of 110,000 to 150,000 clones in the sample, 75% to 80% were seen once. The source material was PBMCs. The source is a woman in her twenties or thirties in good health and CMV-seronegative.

CDR3 residues: CASRTGQTQSNTEAFF. DNA for the CDR3: TGTGCCAGCAGAACGGGACAAACCCAGTCGAACACTGAAGCTTTCTTT. V gene TRBV5-4 combines with J gene TRBJ1-1; D may be TRBD1 (6 bases). Germline V gene lookup returns CDR1 SGHNT and CDR2 YYREEE (reference sequence). Trimming left V 5 bases short and J 1 base short, with 18 bases between. CDR3 length equals 16 residues.

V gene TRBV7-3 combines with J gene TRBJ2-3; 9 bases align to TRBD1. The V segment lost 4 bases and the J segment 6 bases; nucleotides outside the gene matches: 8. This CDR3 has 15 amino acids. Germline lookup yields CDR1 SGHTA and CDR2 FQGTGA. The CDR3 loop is CASSSRDRDDDTQYF. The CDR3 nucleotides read TGTGCCAGCAGCTCCCGGGACAGGGACGACGATACGCAGTATTTT. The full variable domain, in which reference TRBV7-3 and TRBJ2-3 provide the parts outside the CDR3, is GAGVSQTPSNKVTEKGKYVELRCDPISGHTALYWYRQSLGQGPEFLIYFQGTGAADDSGLPNDRFFAVRPEGSVSTLKIQRTERGDSAVYLCASSSRDRDDDTQYFGPGTRLTVL.

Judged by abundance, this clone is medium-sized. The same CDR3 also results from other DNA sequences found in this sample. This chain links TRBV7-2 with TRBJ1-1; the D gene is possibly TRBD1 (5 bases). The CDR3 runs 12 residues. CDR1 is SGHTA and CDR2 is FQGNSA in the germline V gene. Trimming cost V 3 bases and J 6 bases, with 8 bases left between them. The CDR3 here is CASSLGGAEAFF. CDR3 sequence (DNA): TGTGCCAGCAGCTTGGGAGGGGCTGAAGCTTTCTTT.

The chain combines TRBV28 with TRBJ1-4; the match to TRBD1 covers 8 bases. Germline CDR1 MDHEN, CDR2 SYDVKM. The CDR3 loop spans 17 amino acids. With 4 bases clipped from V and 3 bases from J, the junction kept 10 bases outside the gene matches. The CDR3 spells CASSSQGQGRSNEKLFF. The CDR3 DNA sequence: TGTGCCAGCAGTTCCCAAGGACAGGGTCGGTCTAATGAAAAACTGTTTTTT.